A single sample is the source of the 28 T cell receptor beta chains below, sequenced in a study of T cell responses to AZD1222 COVID-19 vaccine (dated by TCRdb to the early 2020s). The library was made by the immunoSEQ multiplex PCR assay. The source is immuneACCESS, and TCRdb retained only in-frame sequences with V and J called. Part of the clones is not carried over; for the studies checked, unresolved V genes explain less than half of this, and the remainder is unexplained. Across this sample there are about 270,000 clones, with roughly 93% seen only once. The ten biggest clones cover less than 0.6% of the sample. This sample's time point label indicates: about 28 days (+/-7) after the second vaccine dose. The sample in question was peripheral blood, obtained 28 days after the second AZD1222 dose. The source is an adult who received the AZD1222 COVID-19 vaccine.

This chain joins TRBV2 and TRBJ2-3, with TRBD2 as a possible D gene (5 bases). The CDR3 contains 14 residues. The V gene lost 8 bases and the J gene lost 4 bases, with 16 bases spanning the gap. The V gene's germline CDR1 is SNHLY and CDR2 FYNNEI. The CDR3 nucleotides read TGTGCCAGCCGACGGACTTCCCAGCCAGATACGCAGTATTTT. It is translated as CASRRTSQPDTQYF.

This rearrangement joins TRBV11-3 to TRBJ2-2; tentative D call: TRBD2 (5 bases). Trimming removed 3 bases from V and 4 bases from J, with 9 bases in between. The germline gives CDR1 SGHNT, CDR2 YENEEA. The CDR3 runs 14 residues. The CDR3 loop reads CASSLGDPTGELFF. The CDR3 nucleotides are TGTGCCAGCAGCTTGGGAGACCCCACCGGGGAGCTGTTTTTT.

The chain recombines TRBV4-1 with TRBJ1-2, with D hard to call. The CDR3 sequence is 16 residues long. V was clipped by 0 bases and J by 6 bases, with 17 bases between them. CDR1 is MGHRA, CDR2 YSYEKL, per germline. CDR3 amino acids: CASSQDRPPLEHGYTF. The CDR3 nucleotides are TGCGCCAGCAGCCAAGATCGCCCACCCTTAGAGCATGGCTACACCTTC.

The chain carries TRBV28 and TRBJ1-1; TRBD1 is a possible D gene (5 bases). Germline values: CDR1 MDHEN, CDR2 SYDVKM. The ends were cut back, 3 bases at V and 8 bases at J, with 13 bases in the middle. This CDR3 has 13 amino acids. The CDR3 loop reads CASSFDPGTEAFF. The CDR3 nucleotides read TGTGCCAGCAGTTTCGACCCCGGGACGGAAGCTTTCTTT.

This rearrangement joins TRBV15 to TRBJ1-2; D is uncertain. The V and J ends lost 0 bases and 4 bases respectively, with 9 bases between them. This CDR3 spans 14 amino acids. Germline CDR1 reads LNHNV; CDR2 reads YYDKDF (reference sequence). In nucleotides, the CDR3 is TGTGCCACCAGCAGAGATCGAGGGATCTATGGCTACACCTTC. Amino acids: CATSRDRGIYGYTF.

The V gene is TRBV28, the J gene TRBJ2-7, with TRBD1 as a possible D gene (7 bases). This CDR3 is 13 amino acids long. The V gene lost 8 bases and the J gene lost 4 bases, with 15 bases spanning the gap. Germline V gives CDR1 MDHEN, CDR2 SYDVKM. The CDR3 DNA reads TGTGCCAGCGGGGGCAGGGGGGTATACGAGCAGTACTTC. Encoded protein: CASGGRGVYEQYF.

The gene calls are TRBV2 and TRBJ1-1; D is possibly TRBD1 (5 bases). Germline CDR1 SNHLY, CDR2 FYNNEI. Trimming took off 6 bases at V and 3 bases at J, with 8 bases between the two ends. CDR3 size: 12 residues. The CDR3 loop reads CASSEGYTEAFF. Written as DNA, the CDR3 is TGTGCCAGCAGCGAGGGGTACACTGAAGCTTTCTTT. The full variable domain, completed using reference TRBV2 and TRBJ1-1, is EPEVTQTPSHQVTQMGQEVILRCVPISNHLYFYWYRQILGQKVEFLVSFYNNEISEKSEIFDDQFSVERPDGSNFTLKIRSTKLEDSAMYFCASSEGYTEAFFGQGTRLTVV.

The V gene is TRBV28, the J gene TRBJ1-5, with a tentative D call TRBD1 (5 bases). The CDR3 runs 16 residues. From germline, CDR1 is MDHEN and CDR2 SYDVKM. Trimming left V 2 bases short and J 1 base short, with 12 bases between. The CDR3 DNA sequence: TGTGCCAGCAGTTTAGTTAGTTGGGACAGCAATCAGCCCCAGCATTTT. As protein: CASSLVSWDSNQPQHF.

The chain links TRBV18 to TRBJ1-1; D is perhaps TRBD1 (6 bases). Deletions cut 3 bases from V and 1 base from J, with 12 bases between. Germline V CDR1 and CDR2: KGHSH, LQKENI. The CDR3 has 15 amino acids. The CDR3 spells CASSPSGTRNTEAFF. The CDR3 DNA is TGTGCCAGCTCACCGTCCGGGACAAGGAACACTGAAGCTTTCTTT.

V is TRBV9 and J is TRBJ2-7, with D tentatively TRBD1 (5 bases). Germline CDR1 is SGDLS and CDR2 is YYNGEE. V shed 2 bases and J shed 7 bases, with 13 bases lying between them. This CDR3 contains 13 residues. CDR3 nucleotides: TGTGCCAGCAGCGTGGACAACAAGGGGGAGCAGTACTTC. Translated: CASSVDNKGEQYF.

The gene calls are TRBV2 and TRBJ1-2; TRBD1 aligns across 7 bases. J gave up 4 bases and V 0 bases, and 2 bases lay outside the gene matches. This CDR3 region has 14 residues. Germline assignment: CDR1 SNHLY and CDR2 FYNNEI. The CDR3 reads CASSEAGQIYGYTF. CDR3 in DNA: TGTGCCAGCAGTGAAGCGGGACAGATCTATGGCTACACCTTC.

In this sample, this clone turned up once. The J gene is TRBJ1-3, the V gene TRBV5-1; D may be TRBD1 (6 bases). There are 15 residues in the CDR3. The germline gives CDR1 SGHRS, CDR2 YFSETQ. Between the trimmed V and J ends, which lost 3 bases and 1 base, there was a span of 11 bases. The CDR3 DNA sequence: TGCGCCAGCAGCTCCACAGGGATGTCTGGAAACACCATATATTTT. Its translation: CASSSTGMSGNTIYF.

This sequence joins TRBV5-5 and TRBJ1-4; 11 bases fit TRBD1. Germline trimming cut 0 bases from V and 14 bases from J; bases unmatched to any gene: 0. Per the germline V gene, CDR1 is SGHKS and CDR2 is YYEKEE (reference sequence). This CDR3 spans 12 amino acids. The CDR3 DNA reads TGTGCCAGCAGCTTGGGGGACAGGGGGCTGTTTTTT. This codes for CASSLGDRGLFF.

V is TRBV24-1 and J is TRBJ1-4; a possible D gene is TRBD1 (6 bases). Per germline, CDR1 KGHDR and CDR2 SFDVKD. The length of the CDR3 is 14 residues. V lost 4 bases to trimming and J lost 8 bases, with 13 bases between them. Written as DNA, the CDR3 is TGTGCCACCAGTGAATCGGGGGCAGGGGAAAAACTGTTTTTT. This gives the protein CATSESGAGEKLFF.

This chain joins TRBV19 and TRBJ1-5, with 12 bases matching TRBD1. The CDR3 extends over 18 amino acids. V lost 5 bases to trimming and J lost 0 bases; unmatched junction nucleotides: 8. Germline V gene lookup returns CDR1 LNHDA and CDR2 SQIVND (reference sequence). CDR3 in DNA: TGTGCCAGTAGTTCCCGGGACAGGGGGCTTTTTAGCAATCAGCCCCAGCATTTT. This sequence encodes CASSSRDRGLFSNQPQHF.

This rearrangement joins TRBV6-5 to TRBJ2-6; no clear D gene. The germline CDR1 and CDR2 sequences are MNHEY and SVGAGI. This CDR3 spans 13 amino acids. V lost 6 bases to trimming and J lost 5 bases, with 8 bases between them. Written as DNA, the CDR3 is TGTGCCAGCAGCTCCGGCTGGGCCAACGTCCTGACTTTC. Translating it yields CASSSGWANVLTF.

The chain carries TRBV3-1 (or the pseudogene TRBV3-2) and TRBJ2-3; D is perhaps TRBD1 or TRBD2 (7 bases each). Germline CDR1 and CDR2: LGHDT and YNNKEL (reference sequence). Trimming removed 4 bases from V and 6 bases from J, with 17 bases in between. This CDR3 is built from 15 residues. CDR3 sequence reads: CASSLRGGGYDTQYF. The CDR3 DNA reads TGTGCCAGCAGCCTCAGGGGGGGCGGTTACGATACGCAGTATTTT.

This clone was seen a single time. The chain recombines TRBV2 with TRBJ2-5, with 8 positions matching TRBD2. The germline V gene encodes CDR1 SNHLY and CDR2 FYNNEI. The CDR3 runs to 16 residues. Trimming took 4 bases from V and 1 from J; bases not matched to a gene: 8. For the CDR3, the DNA is TGTGCCAGCAGTGGGACTAGCCCAAGACCCCAAGAGACCCAGTACTTC. This sequence encodes CASSGTSPRPQETQYF.

The chain is built from TRBV2 and TRBJ1-1; D ambiguous. Germline CDR1 SNHLY, CDR2 FYNNEI. This CDR3 has 12 amino acids. V gave up 6 bases and J gave up 4 bases, with 9 bases separating them. CDR3 amino acids: CASSPMGTEAFF. CDR3 sequence (DNA): TGTGCCAGCAGCCCTATGGGCACTGAAGCTTTCTTT.

The count of this clone is one. J is TRBJ2-7 and V is TRBV7-3; 10 bases align to TRBD1. Per the germline V gene, CDR1 is SGHTA and CDR2 is FQGTGA. Losses at the gene ends were 2 bases for V and 6 bases for J; bases not matched to a gene: 4. CDR3 size: 14 residues. The CDR3 here is CASSLSGQGTEQYF. CDR3 DNA sequence: TGTGCCAGCAGCTTATCGGGACAGGGGACCGAGCAGTACTTC.

V gene TRBV21-1 combines with J gene TRBJ1-5; no check of the table's D call, TRBD1, against the DNA was made. TRBV21-1 is described as a pseudogene. This CDR3 contains 18 residues. The DNA for the CDR3 is TGTGCCAGCAGGGACCGGGACAGATCTATCTATAGCAATCAGCCCCAGCATTTT. Translating it yields CASRDRDRSIYSNQPQHF.

This chain uses TRBV5-1 with TRBJ1-1, with D maybe TRBD1 (5 bases). In germline, CDR1 is SGHRS, CDR2 YFSETQ. This CDR3 contains 14 residues. V was trimmed by 5 bases and J by 1 base, leaving 12 bases between them. The CDR3 bases are TGCGCCAGCAGACGGACACTCCAGAACACTGAAGCTTTCTTT. Translating it yields CASRRTLQNTEAFF.

The chain employs TRBV11-2 and TRBJ2-2; 7 nucleotides agree with TRBD1. V was clipped by 5 bases and J by 2 bases; unmatched bases: 5. There are 15 residues in the CDR3. CDR1 and CDR2 (germline): SGHAT, FQNNGV. The CDR3 loop reads CASSRQGPNTGELFF. In DNA form, the CDR3 reads TGTGCCAGCAGCAGACAGGGACCAAACACCGGGGAGCTGTTTTTT.

V is TRBV5-1 and J is TRBJ2-5; perhaps TRBD1 as D (5 bases). Deletions cut 4 bases from V and 5 bases from J, with 15 bases between. The CDR3 contains 14 residues. Germline CDR1 is SGHRS and CDR2 is YFSETQ. DNA of the CDR3: TGCGCCAGCAGCCCTTTCAGGGTTACCGAGACCCAGTACTTC. Its translation is CASSPFRVTETQYF.

The V gene is TRBV5-1, the J gene TRBJ2-7, with D uncertain. This CDR3 is built from 14 residues. The V gene's germline CDR1 is SGHRS and CDR2 YFSETQ. Deletions cut 3 bases from V and 2 bases from J, with 12 bases between. The CDR3 protein is CASSSEPPTYEQYF. CDR3 nucleotide sequence: TGCGCCAGCAGCTCCGAACCCCCCACCTACGAGCAGTACTTC.

This clone has at least ten counts. The V gene is TRBV18, the J gene TRBJ1-1; D not certain. CDR1 is KGHSH and CDR2 is LQKENI in the germline V gene. This CDR3 has 13 residues. The germline V and J ends were trimmed by 8 bases and 1 base, with 11 bases remaining between them. The DNA of the CDR3 is TGTGCCAGCCGGGAGCAACAGAACACTGAAGCTTTCTTT. Encoded protein: CASREQQNTEAFF.

This chain uses TRBV5-4 with TRBJ2-7; 7 bases match TRBD2. This CDR3 has 15 amino acids. The germline V gene encodes CDR1 SGHNT and CDR2 YYREEE (reference sequence). The junction had 13 bases not matched to a gene; V was cut back by 4 bases and J by 6 bases. CDR3 sequence (DNA): TGTGCCAGCAGCCATGGGGGGGAGGGCCGGTTCGAGCAGTACTTC. Translated, it gives CASSHGGEGRFEQYF.

This clone was seen only a few times. This sequence joins TRBV30 and TRBJ2-7; weak D call: TRBD2 (5 bases). The CDR3 has 14 residues. Looked up from germline, CDR1 is GTSNPN and CDR2 is SVGIG (reference sequence). V was pared by 2 bases and J by 3 bases, with 14 bases between. CDR3 amino acids: CAWSPAEGIYEQYF. CDR3 DNA: TGTGCCTGGAGTCCAGCAGAGGGTATCTACGAGCAGTACTTC.